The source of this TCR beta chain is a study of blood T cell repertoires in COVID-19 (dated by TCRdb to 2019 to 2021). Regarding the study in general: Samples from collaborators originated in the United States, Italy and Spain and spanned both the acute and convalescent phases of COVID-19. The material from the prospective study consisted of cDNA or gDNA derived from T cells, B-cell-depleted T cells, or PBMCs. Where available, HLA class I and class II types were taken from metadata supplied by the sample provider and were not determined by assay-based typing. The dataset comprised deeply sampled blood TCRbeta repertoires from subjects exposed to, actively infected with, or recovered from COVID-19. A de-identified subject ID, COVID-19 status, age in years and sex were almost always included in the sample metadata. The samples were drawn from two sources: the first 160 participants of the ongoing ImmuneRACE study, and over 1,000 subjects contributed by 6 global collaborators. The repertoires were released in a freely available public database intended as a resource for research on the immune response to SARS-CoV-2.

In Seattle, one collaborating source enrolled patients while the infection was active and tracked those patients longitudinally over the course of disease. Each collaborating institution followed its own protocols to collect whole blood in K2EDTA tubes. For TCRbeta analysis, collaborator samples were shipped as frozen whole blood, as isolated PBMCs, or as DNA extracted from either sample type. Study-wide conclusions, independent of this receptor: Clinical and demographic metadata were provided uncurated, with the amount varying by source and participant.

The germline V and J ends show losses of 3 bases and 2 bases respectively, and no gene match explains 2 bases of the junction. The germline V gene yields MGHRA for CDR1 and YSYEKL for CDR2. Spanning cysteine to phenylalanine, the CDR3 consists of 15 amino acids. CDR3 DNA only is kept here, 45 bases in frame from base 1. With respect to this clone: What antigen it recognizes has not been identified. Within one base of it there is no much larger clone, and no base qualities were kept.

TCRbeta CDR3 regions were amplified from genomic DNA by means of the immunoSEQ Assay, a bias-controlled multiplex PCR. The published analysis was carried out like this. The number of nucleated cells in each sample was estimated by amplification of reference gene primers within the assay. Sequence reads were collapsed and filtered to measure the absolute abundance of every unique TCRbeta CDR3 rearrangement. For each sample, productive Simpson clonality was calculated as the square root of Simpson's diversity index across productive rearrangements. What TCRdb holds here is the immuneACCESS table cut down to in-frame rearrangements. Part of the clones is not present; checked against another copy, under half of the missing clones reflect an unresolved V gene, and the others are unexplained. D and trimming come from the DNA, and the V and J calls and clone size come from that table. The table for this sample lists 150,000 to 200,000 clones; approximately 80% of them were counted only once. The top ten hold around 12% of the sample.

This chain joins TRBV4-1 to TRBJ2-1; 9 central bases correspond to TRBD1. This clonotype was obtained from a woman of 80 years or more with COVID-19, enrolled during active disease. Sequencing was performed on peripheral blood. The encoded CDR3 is CASSQTGGPYNEQFF. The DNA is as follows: TGCGCCAGCAGCCAGACAGGGGGGCCCTACAATGAGCAGTTCTTC.